Given below is one T cell receptor (beta chain) in context. The antigen is undetermined. A junction boundary mismatches the germline segment, possibly from a read error. The data stem from a study of cytomegalovirus exposure and HLA in healthy donors. Study findings and constraints: The authors reported that TCR beta sequences could predict HLA-A and HLA-B alleles. These predictions were accurate for most subjects in the first cohort. Later analysis suggested most CMV-associated TCR beta chains were HLA-restricted.

The length of the CDR3 is 13 residues. In germline, CDR1 is SSHAT, CDR2 FNYEAQ (reference sequence). PCR used 60 Vbeta primers and 13 Jbeta primers. Produced via immunoSEQ multiplex PCR; TCRdb's table is partial and in-frame only. The top ten clones hold 4% of a sample with some 100,000 clones, around 80% of them seen once. Sample: PBMCs. This clonotype was obtained from a woman aged 50 to 60 in good health and CMV-seropositive. The chain joins TRBV7-7 to TRBJ2-3; D perhaps matches TRBD2 (5 bases). CDR3 residues: CASSSTGTDTQYF. The DNA of the CDR3 is TGTGCTAGCAGCTCGACGGGGACAGATACGCAGTATTTT. Drawing the rest from reference TRBV7-7 and TRBJ2-3, the complete variable domain is GAGVSQSPRYKVTKRGQDVTLRCDPISSHATLYWYQQALGQGPEFLTYFNYEAQPDKSGLPSDRFSAERPEGSISTLTIQRTEQRDSAMYRCASSSTGTDTQYFGPGTRLTVL.